This passage covers 17 T cell receptor beta chains from one sample sequenced in a study of CD8+CD57+ T cells in acquired aplastic anemia. CD8+CD57+ cell expansion, shown by flow cytometry, had occurred in the patients selected for sequencing. Genomic DNA served as template for TCR beta VDJ and CDR3 profiling. MiXCR, applied by TCRdb to the reads, yields one record per CDR3 protein. The table records some 170,000 distinct CDR3 sequences, roughly 48% of them present only once. The sequenced material came from sorted CD4+, CD8+, or CD8+CD57+ T cells (not recorded which) from PBMCs. The receptors here all came from a human donor with aplastic anemia.

A word on this clonotype: This may be a read error, as it is one base from a much larger clone. The V and J genes are TRBV12-3 or TRBV12-4 and TRBJ1-1, with D tentatively TRBD1 (5 bases). The CDR3 loop spans 13 amino acids. CDR3 in DNA: TGTGCCAGCAGTTTAATCTGGGGGACTGTAGCTTTCTTT. Translated, it gives CASSLIWGTVAFF.

This clonotype showed up many times. The chain employs TRBV12-3 or TRBV12-4 and TRBJ1-6; tentatively, D is TRBD1 (5 bases). This CDR3 comprises 14 residues. V lost 3 bases, J lost 5 bases, and 8 bases lay in between. The CDR3, as DNA: TGTGCCAGCAGTTTTACAGGCAATAATTCACCCCTCCACTTT. Residues: CASSFTGNNSPLHF.

J is TRBJ2-7 and V is TRBV10-3; TRBD1 might be the D (5 bases). CDR3 size: 14 residues. The ends were cut back, 0 bases at V and 3 bases at J, with 9 bases in the middle. Germline values: CDR1 ENHRY, CDR2 SYGVKD. The CDR3 coding sequence is TGTGCCATCAGTGAGTCAGGGGCAGTCTACGAGCAGTACTTC. It translates to CAISESGAVYEQYF.

This clonotype was counted between two and nine times. This chain joins TRBV18 and TRBJ1-4; D is unclear. The germline V and J ends were trimmed by 5 bases and 4 bases, with 5 bases remaining between them. CDR1 is KGHSH and CDR2 is LQKENI in the germline V gene. The CDR3 sequence is 12 residues long. The CDR3 region is CASSELNEKLFF. For the CDR3, the DNA is TGTGCCAGCTCAGAACTTAATGAAAAACTGTTTTTT.

The chain combines TRBV6-4 with TRBJ1-1; 8 nucleotides align to TRBD1. V lost 4 bases, J lost 4 bases, and 8 bases stayed unmatched. Germline assignment: CDR1 MRHNA and CDR2 SNTAGT. The CDR3 is 15 amino acids. Here the CDR3 DNA reads TGTGCCAGCAGTGCCCGACAGGGGAGTGGCACTGAAGCTTTCTTT. Translated, it gives CASSARQGSGTEAFF.

This clonotype was recorded at least ten times. This chain uses TRBV6-5 with TRBJ1-2, with D possibly matching TRBD1 (5 bases). Trimming shortened V by 2 bases and J by 6 bases, and 13 bases separated the two germline ends. The CDR3 runs to 14 residues. Germline CDR1 reads MNHEY; CDR2 reads SVGAGI. The CDR3 bases are TGTGCCAGCAGTTACAGGGGAGGATTGGATGGCTACACCTTC. Amino acid sequence: CASSYRGGLDGYTF.

This clonotype was counted many times. The chain couples TRBV20-1 to TRBJ2-5, with 9 bases aligning to TRBD2. Trimming at V came to 3 bases and at J to 5 bases, leaving 16 bases not matched to a gene. Germline CDR1 DFQATT, CDR2 SNEGSKA (reference sequence). The CDR3 contains 17 residues. CDR3 sequence reads: CSARRMLRGGGGETQYF. CDR3 nucleotides: TGCAGTGCTAGGAGGATGTTGCGGGGGGGCGGTGGGGAGACCCAGTACTTC.

This clonotype was found many times. This sequence joins TRBV11-2 and TRBJ2-7; 7 bases agree with TRBD1. V lost 4 bases, J lost 6 bases, and 6 bases stayed unmatched. This CDR3 has 13 amino acids. Germline assignment: CDR1 SGHAT and CDR2 FQNNGV. This chain's CDR3 is CASSSTGAGEQYF. CDR3 nucleotides: TGTGCCAGCAGCTCAACAGGGGCCGGCGAGCAGTACTTC. Together with reference TRBV11-2 and TRBJ2-7, the CDR3 gives the full variable domain: EAGVAQSPRYKIIEKRQSVAFWCNPISGHATLYWYQQILGQGPKLLIQFQNNGVVDDSQLPKDRFSAERLKGVDSTLKIQPAKLEDSAVYLCASSSTGAGEQYFGPGTRLTVT.

This clonotype was counted ten times or more. This chain joins TRBV10-1 and TRBJ2-1, with 7 nucleotides matching TRBD2. This CDR3 is 15 amino acids long. Germline CDR1 WNHNN, CDR2 SYGVQD (reference sequence). The V segment lost 3 bases and the J segment 5 bases; nucleotides outside the gene matches: 7. In DNA, the CDR3 is TGCGCCAGCAGTGACAGCGGGGCGACCGACAATGAGCAGTTCTTC. Its translation: CASSDSGATDNEQFF.

The CDR3 here is CASSPPGQGGQTFF. The CDR3, as DNA: TGTGCCAGCAGCCCTCCGGGACAGGGCGGGCAAACTTTCTTT. The V gene is TRBV6-1, the J gene TRBJ1-1; TRBD1 agrees at 9 bases. This CDR3 region has 14 residues. V lost 6 bases and J lost 12; bases outside the gene matches: 14. Germline V CDR1 and CDR2: MNHNS, SASEGT.

This clonotype appeared many times. The rearrangement joins TRBV15 to TRBJ1-5, with D perhaps matching TRBD1 (5 bases). CDR1 is LNHNV, CDR2 YYDKDF, per germline (reference sequence). V shed 6 bases and J shed 7 bases, with 13 bases lying between them. The CDR3 extends over 13 amino acids. The CDR3 DNA reads TGTGCCACCAGTATGGGGGTCCCCCAGCCCCAGCATTTT. This encodes CATSMGVPQPQHF. Full variable domain (missing parts from reference TRBV15 and TRBJ1-5): DAMVIQNPRYQVTQFGKPVTLSCSQTLNHNVMYWYQQKSSQAPKLLFHYYDKDFNNEADTPDNFQSRRPNTSFCFLDIRSPGLGDTAMYLCATSMGVPQPQHFGDGTRLSIL.

This clonotype was observed at least ten times. CDR3: CASSERVSQNYGYTF. For the CDR3, the DNA is TGTGCCAGCAGTGAAAGAGTCAGTCAAAACTATGGCTACACCTTC. This chain uses TRBV6-1 with TRBJ1-2; the D is unclear. The germline V gene has CDR1 MNHNS and CDR2 SASEGT. V was shortened by 2 bases and J by 2 bases, with 12 bases between the two germline ends. The CDR3 extends over 15 amino acids.

This clonotype was seen repeatedly, ten times or more. The J gene is TRBJ2-1, the V gene TRBV5-1, with 8 positions matching TRBD1. The CDR3 spans 14 residues. With V trimmed by 0 bases and J by 13 bases, 9 bases remained unmatched. Germline values: CDR1 SGHRS, CDR2 YFSETQ. In DNA, the CDR3 is TGCGCCAGCAGCTTGGGACAGGGGTTCGATTACCAGTTCTTC. Protein sequence: CASSLGQGFDYQFF. Full variable domain (rest looked up from reference TRBV5-1 and TRBJ2-1): KAGVTQTPRYLIKTRGQQVTLSCSPISGHRSVSWYQQTPGQGLQFLFEYFSETQRNKGNFPGRFSGRQFSNSRSEMNVSTLELGDSALYLCASSLGQGFDYQFFGPGTRLTVL.

The chain has TRBV10-1 and TRBJ1-1, with D possibly being TRBD1 (5 bases). CDR1 WNHNN and CDR2 SYGVQD come from the germline V gene (reference sequence). Trimming shortened V by 3 bases and J by 0 bases, and 11 bases separated the two germline ends. This CDR3 comprises 15 residues. The CDR3 loop reads CASSEPGRLNTEAFF. CDR3 bases: TGCGCCAGCAGTGAACCGGGACGCCTGAACACTGAAGCTTTCTTT.

V gene TRBV10-3 combines with J gene TRBJ1-4; 8 nucleotides line up with TRBD1. Germline V gives CDR1 ENHRY, CDR2 SYGVKD. The V gene end was trimmed by 11 bases and the J gene end by 8 bases; junction bases not matched to a gene: 10. The CDR3 covers 13 residues. CDR3 loop: CAVGQGTTEKLFF. DNA of the CDR3: TGTGCCGTAGGACAGGGCACAACCGAAAAACTGTTTTTT.

V is TRBV7-7 and J is TRBJ2-3; 7 bases fit TRBD1. Germline CDR1 is SSHAT and CDR2 is FNYEAQ (reference sequence). The CDR3 extends over 13 amino acids. CDR3 coding DNA: TGTGCTACCCGACAAAGACAGGGACATACGCAGTATTTT. It yields the protein CATRQRQGHTQYF.

The chain uses TRBV19 and TRBJ1-2; 7 nucleotides agree with TRBD1. This CDR3 is built from 15 residues. V lost 5 bases to trimming and J lost 4 bases; unmatched junction nucleotides: 10. Germline V gene lookup returns CDR1 LNHDA and CDR2 SQIVND (reference sequence). The CDR3: CASSPQRQGFYGYTF. The DNA of the CDR3 is TGTGCCAGTAGTCCCCAGAGACAGGGATTCTATGGCTACACCTTC.